This passage covers 25 T cell receptor beta chains from one sample sequenced in a study of cytomegalovirus exposure and HLA in healthy donors. Amplification used 60 Vbeta primers and 13 Jbeta primers. TCRdb keeps only in-frame clones here, not all; method: immunoSEQ multiplex PCR. The table includes some 200,000 clones, approximately 88% detected once. The sample was PBMCs. Source of these receptors: a woman aged 50 to 60 in good health and CMV-seropositive.

This clone was seen a handful of times. The gene calls are TRBV6-1 and TRBJ2-7; maybe TRBD1 (5 bases). The CDR3 runs 11 residues. V shed 7 bases and J shed 5 bases, with 9 bases lying between them. CDR1 and CDR2 from the germline V gene are MNHNS and SASEGT. In nucleotides, the CDR3 is TGTGCCAGCACAGGGTACGACGAGCAGTACTTC. This sequence encodes CASTGYDEQYF.

V is TRBV9 and J is TRBJ2-1; D may be TRBD1 (5 bases). V was cut by 4 bases and J by 8 bases, with 16 bases left in between. This CDR3 spans 14 amino acids. Germline lookup yields CDR1 SGDLS and CDR2 YYNGEE. Here the CDR3 DNA reads TGTGCCAGCAGCCCGGAAAGGGGATTCGATGAGCAGTTCTTC. This translates into CASSPERGFDEQFF.

V usage is TRBV28 and J usage is TRBJ2-7; the D gene is possibly TRBD1 (6 bases). Germline CDR1 MDHEN, CDR2 SYDVKM. The CDR3 has 15 residues. Trimming left V 4 bases short and J 6 bases short, with 19 bases between. CDR3 in DNA: TGTGCCAGCAGTTCAGGGGCCAAGGTCCGTTTCGAGCAGTACTTC. Amino acids: CASSSGAKVRFEQYF.

The chain combines TRBV27 with TRBJ2-2; no firm D call. Trimming took 6 bases from V and 3 from J, leaving 8 bases between them. In germline, CDR1 is MNHEY, CDR2 SMNVEV (reference sequence). The CDR3 runs 13 residues. The CDR3 spells CASSSLDTGELFF. The CDR3 bases are TGTGCCAGCAGCTCTCTAGACACCGGGGAGCTGTTTTTT.

The rearrangement uses TRBV5-4 and TRBJ2-3, with 8 nucleotides matching TRBD2. The CDR3 spans 14 residues. Germline trimming cut 3 bases from V and 3 bases from J; bases unmatched to any gene: 3. Germline CDR1 and CDR2: SGHNT and YYREEE (reference sequence). The CDR3 bases are TGTGCCAGCAGCTCAATAGCGGGAACAGATACGCAGTATTTT. Amino acids: CASSSIAGTDTQYF.

CDR3 region: CASSLDLGGGAWDTQYF. The CDR3 coding sequence is TGCGCCAGCAGCTTGGATCTTGGCGGGGGGGCCTGGGATACGCAGTATTTT. The V call is TRBV5-1, the J call TRBJ2-3; 9 bases fit TRBD2. V lost 0 bases and J lost 6; bases outside the gene matches: 11. The germline V gene encodes CDR1 SGHRS and CDR2 YFSETQ. The CDR3 loop spans 17 amino acids.

Details on this clone: Other DNA sequences in the same sample also yield this CDR3. The chain uses TRBV28 and TRBJ1-2; TRBD1 matches at 7 bases. The germline V gene encodes CDR1 MDHEN and CDR2 SYDVKM. Germline trimming cut 4 bases from V and 3 bases from J; bases unmatched to any gene: 5. This CDR3 spans 14 amino acids. In DNA, the CDR3 is TGTGCCAGCAGTTCGACAGGGCGCGACTATGGCTACACCTTC. Amino acid sequence: CASSSTGRDYGYTF.

The rearrangement joins TRBV2 to TRBJ1-1; maybe TRBD1 (6 bases). CDR3 size: 19 residues. Trimming stripped 2 bases from V and 0 bases from J, with 22 bases between. Germline V lookup: CDR1 SNHLY, CDR2 FYNNEI. Here the CDR3 DNA reads TGTGCCAGCAGTGAAAGGGGGGGAACAGTATCTTACATGAACACTGAAGCTTTCTTT. Amino acids: CASSERGGTVSYMNTEAFF.

The rearrangement joins TRBV9 to TRBJ2-1; 15 positions match TRBD2. Germline assignment: CDR1 SGDLS and CDR2 YYNGEE. This CDR3 comprises 16 residues. V lost 2 bases to trimming and J lost 7 bases; unmatched junction nucleotides: 4. DNA of the CDR3: TGTGCCAGCAGCGTCGGACTAGCGGGGGGGCCAAATGAGCAGTTCTTC. This sequence encodes CASSVGLAGGPNEQFF. The variable domain in full, completed from reference TRBV9 and TRBJ2-1, reads DSGVTQTPKHLITATGQRVTLRCSPRSGDLSVYWYQQSLDQGLQFLIQYYNGEERAKGNILERFSAQQFPDLHSELNLSSLELGDSALYFCASSVGLAGGPNEQFFGPGTRLTVL.

The genes are TRBV4-3 and TRBJ2-3, with 10 bases aligning to TRBD2. The CDR3 contains 15 residues. V dropped 5 bases and J dropped 5; count of bases not matched to a gene: 7. Germline V CDR1 and CDR2: LGHNA, YSLEER. CDR3 amino acids: CASSWTSGGGDTQYF. The CDR3, as DNA: TGCGCCAGCAGCTGGACTAGCGGAGGAGGAGATACGCAGTATTTT.

The V and J genes are TRBV10-3 and TRBJ2-7, with 7 bases matching TRBD1. This CDR3 spans 14 amino acids. Germline V gene data show CDR1 as ENHRY and CDR2 as SYGVKD. The trim removed 7 bases at V and 5 bases at J, leaving 11 bases unmatched. CDR3 sequence: CAINSRQGSHEQYF. As DNA, the CDR3 is TGTGCCATCAATTCGAGACAGGGTAGTCACGAGCAGTACTTC.

In its sample, this clone was seen a few times. Different DNA sequences within this sample yield the same CDR3. The V call is TRBV5-1, the J call TRBJ1-1; TRBD1 matches 7 bases. CDR3 length equals 15 residues. Germline lookup yields CDR1 SGHRS and CDR2 YFSETQ. The V and J ends lost 4 bases and 0 bases, in that order; junction bases with no gene match: 6. CDR3 coding DNA: TGCGCCAGCAGCCCGTACAGGGGACTGAACACTGAAGCTTTCTTT. Translation gives CASSPYRGLNTEAFF.

The chain carries TRBV6-5 and TRBJ2-7; possibly TRBD2 for D (6 bases). CDR3 length: 14 residues. V was trimmed by 8 bases and J by 0 bases, leaving 14 bases between them. Germline V gene data show CDR1 as MNHEY and CDR2 as SVGAGI. For the CDR3, the DNA is TGTGCCAGCGCCGGGACTGCGAGCTCCTACGAGCAGTACTTC. It specifies CASAGTASSYEQYF.

V gene TRBV5-5 combines with J gene TRBJ1-4, with 11 positions matching TRBD1. V lost 3 bases and J lost 6; bases outside the gene matches: 4. Germline CDR1 is SGHKS and CDR2 is YYEKEE (reference sequence). This CDR3 spans 15 amino acids. The CDR3 DNA reads TGTGCCAGCAGCTCAGAGGGACAGGGGGATGAAAAACTGTTTTTT. Protein: CASSSEGQGDEKLFF.

The genes are TRBV7-2 and TRBJ2-7; TRBD2 is a possible D gene (6 bases). Looked up from germline, CDR1 is SGHTA and CDR2 is FQGNSA. Trimming removed 4 bases at V and 7 bases at J, with 14 bases between. The CDR3 is 13 residues long. This CDR3 reads CASSSPEGYEQYF. Here the CDR3 DNA reads TGTGCCAGCAGCTCCCCGGAGGGGTATGAGCAGTACTTC.

The chain has TRBV4-3 and TRBJ2-7; TRBD2 matches at 9 bases. The V gene end was trimmed by 1 base and the J gene end by 3 bases; junction bases not matched to a gene: 7. Germline CDR1 is LGHNA and CDR2 is YSLEER. The CDR3 runs to 16 residues. In DNA, the CDR3 is TGCGCCAGCAGCCAAGGGCAGATTAGCGGGGGCTACGAGCAGTACTTC. It is translated as CASSQGQISGGYEQYF.

This sequence joins TRBV6-1 and TRBJ1-2; 7 nucleotides align to TRBD1. V shed 1 base and J 2 bases; nucleotides not matched to a gene: 7. Germline V CDR1 and CDR2: MNHNS, SASEGT. This CDR3 has 16 residues. The CDR3 protein is CASSEGWAGGNYGYTF. The CDR3 DNA sequence: TGTGCCAGCAGTGAAGGTTGGGCAGGGGGAAACTATGGCTACACCTTC.

This chain joins TRBV6-1 and TRBJ2-5, with TRBD2 matching 14 bases. V shed 4 bases, J shed 5 bases, and the junction held 6 bases outside the gene matches. The CDR3 totals 16 residues. In germline, CDR1 is MNHNS, CDR2 SASEGT. The CDR3: CASSATSGGAWETQYF. In DNA, the CDR3 is TGTGCCAGCAGTGCGACTAGCGGGGGGGCATGGGAGACCCAGTACTTC.

The gene calls are TRBV29-1 and TRBJ1-4, with a possible D match to TRBD1 (5 bases). This CDR3 spans 16 amino acids. V was cut by 7 bases and J by 6 bases, with 24 bases left in between. Germline V gives CDR1 SQVTM, CDR2 ANQGSEA. This CDR3 is CSAQSGGWGGDEKLFF. For the CDR3, the DNA is TGCAGCGCTCAAAGTGGGGGATGGGGAGGTGATGAAAAACTGTTTTTT.

V usage is TRBV5-4 and J usage is TRBJ2-2, with 9 bases fitting TRBD2. This CDR3 has 16 amino acids. The germline V gene encodes CDR1 SGHNT and CDR2 YYREEE (reference sequence). After removal of 4 bases from V and 2 bases from J, the junction contained 6 bases not matched to a gene. The CDR3 DNA reads TGTGCCAGCAGCCACAGCGGGGGGAAAAACACCGGGGAGCTGTTTTTT. Protein sequence: CASSHSGGKNTGELFF.

The chain combines TRBV14 with TRBJ1-2; 7 bases line up with TRBD1. After removal of 3 bases from V and 8 bases from J, the junction contained 12 bases not matched to a gene. The V gene's germline CDR1 is SGHDN and CDR2 FVKESK. This CDR3 is 15 amino acids long. The CDR3 bases are TGTGCCAGCAGCCATTCGACAGAGGGGGCACTAGGCTACACCTTC. Its protein is CASSHSTEGALGYTF.

This clone has a single count. The J gene is TRBJ1-2, the V gene TRBV4-1; tentative D call: TRBD1 (6 bases). The V and J ends lost 0 bases and 2 bases respectively, with 7 bases between them. This CDR3 has 14 residues. In germline, CDR1 is MGHRA, CDR2 YSYEKL. In nucleotides, the CDR3 is TGCGCCAGCAGCCAAGATAGGGGGAACTATGGCTACACCTTC. Translated: CASSQDRGNYGYTF.

The gene calls are TRBV5-6 and TRBJ1-5; D gene uncertain. With 1 base removed from V and 3 bases from J, the gap between germline ends came to 11 bases. Looked up from germline, CDR1 is SGHDT and CDR2 is YYEEEE. This CDR3 spans 15 amino acids. CDR3 in amino acids: CASSLRQTINQPQHF. CDR3 nucleotide sequence: TGTGCCAGCAGCTTGAGGCAGACAATCAATCAGCCCCAGCATTTT.

The chain links TRBV19 to TRBJ2-1; 10 bases align to TRBD1. Germline assignment: CDR1 LNHDA and CDR2 SQIVND (reference sequence). The CDR3 is made up of 15 amino acids. After removal of 7 bases from V and 5 bases from J, the junction contained 8 bases not matched to a gene. The CDR3 DNA reads as TGTGCCAGTATGCACTTGGGACAGGGGAACAATGAGCAGTTCTTC. Translating gives CASMHLGQGNNEQFF.

This clone was seen a handful of times. The chain employs TRBV15 and TRBJ1-5, with no clear D. CDR3 size: 12 residues. Trimming removed 8 bases at V and 2 bases at J, with 7 bases between. Germline CDR1 LNHNV, CDR2 YYDKDF (reference sequence). The CDR3 DNA reads as TGTGCCACCGGGGAGCGCAATCAGCCCCAGCATTTT. Translation: CATGERNQPQHF.